This T cell receptor (beta chain) was sequenced in a study of cytomegalovirus exposure and HLA in healthy donors. The V segment lost 4 bases and the J segment 7 bases; nucleotides outside the gene matches: 9. There are 15 residues in the CDR3. Germline V gene sequence: CDR1 MNHEY, CDR2 SVGAGI. Primers included in the PCR were 60 Vbeta and 13 Jbeta primers. The method was immunoSEQ multiplex PCR; TCRdb's version includes in-frame clones alone and lacks a portion of them. This sample's clone table lists some 72,000 clones. The TCR sequence derives from a man under 40 in good health and CMV-seronegative. Sequenced sample: PBMCs. The chain uses TRBV6-5 and TRBJ1-2; 10 positions match TRBD1. CDR3 in amino acids: CASSSPGQGRGGYTF. For the CDR3, the DNA is TGTGCCAGCAGTTCCCCGGGACAGGGGCGGGGTGGCTACACCTTC.